This paragraph reports one TCR beta chain. The data derive from a study of human T cells and chemical hapten exposure. Study-wide context: Alopecia areata, totalis or universalis affected patients, mainly female.

Time point defined: patch test 3, about 24 weeks after DPC sensitization. The treatment denotes: therapeutic diphenylcyclopropenone sensitization with weekly scalp DPC. TCRdb called the RACE reads again in MiXCR, with one record for every CDR3 protein. This sample has 97,000 or so distinct CDR3 sequences, with 25% to 35% found just once. The CDR3 runs 11 residues. CDR1 is MDHEN and CDR2 is SYDVKM in the germline V gene. Trimming shortened V by 8 bases and J by 5 bases, and 6 bases separated the two germline ends. The clonotype was recovered from a man in his forties with alopecia areata. Some clones in this sample may be carry-over from other donors' samples. The V gene is TRBV28, the J gene TRBJ2-2, with TRBD2 as a possible D gene (5 bases). The sequencing used whole blood, collected in connection with sensitization to the hapten diphenylcyclopropenone (DPC). The CDR3 sequence is CASRGTGELFF. The DNA for the CDR3 is TGTGCCAGCCGAGGGACCGGGGAGCTGTTTTTT.